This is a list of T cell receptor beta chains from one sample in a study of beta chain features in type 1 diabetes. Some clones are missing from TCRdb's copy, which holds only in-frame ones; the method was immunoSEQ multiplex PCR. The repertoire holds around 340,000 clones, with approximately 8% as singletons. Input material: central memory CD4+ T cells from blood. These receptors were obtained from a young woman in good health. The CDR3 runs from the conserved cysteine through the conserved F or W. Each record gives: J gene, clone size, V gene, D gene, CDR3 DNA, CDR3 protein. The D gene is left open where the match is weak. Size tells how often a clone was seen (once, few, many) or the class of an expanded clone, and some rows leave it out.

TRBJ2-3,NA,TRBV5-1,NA,TGCGCCAGCAGCTTGCAAGGCAGCACAGATACGCAGTATTTT,CASSLQGSTDTQYF
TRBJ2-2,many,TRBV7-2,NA,TGTGCCAGCAGCCTCAACACCGGGGAGCTGTTTTTT,CASSLNTGELFF
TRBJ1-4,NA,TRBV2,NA,TGTGCCAGCATCCCGCGGAAGGAAAAACTGTTTTTT,CASIPRKEKLFF
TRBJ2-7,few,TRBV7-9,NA,TGTGCCAGCAGCTTAACTGCGTTAAAGTACTTC,CASSLTALKYF
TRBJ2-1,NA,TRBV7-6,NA,TGTGCCAGCAGCTTAGCGAAGGAGCAGTTCTTC,CASSLAKEQFF
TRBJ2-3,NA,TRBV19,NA,TGTGCCAGTAGTATGTGGGCCGATACGCAGTATTTT,CASSMWADTQYF
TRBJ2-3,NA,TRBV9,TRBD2,TGTGCCAGCAGCGTAGAACTAGCGGGAGTCGGCACAGATACGCAGTATTTT,CASSVELAGVGTDTQYF
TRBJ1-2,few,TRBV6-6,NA,TGTGCCAGCAATGGGGCCGGAGGCTATGGCTACACCTTC,CASNGAGGYGYTF
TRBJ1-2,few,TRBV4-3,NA,TGCGCCAGCAGCCAAGGACAGGCCGTGGGGTATGGCTACACCTTC,CASSQGQAVGYGYTF
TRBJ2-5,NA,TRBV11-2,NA,TGTGCCAGCAGCCCAGACAGCCGTACGACCCAGTACTTC,CASSPDSRTTQYF
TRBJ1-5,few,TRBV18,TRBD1,TGTGCCAGCTCACCCGGGACAGCTAATCAGCCCCAGCATTTT,CASSPGTANQPQHF
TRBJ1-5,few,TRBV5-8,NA,TGTGCCAGCTGCCCCAAGGGTCAGCCCCAGCATTTT,CASCPKGQPQHF
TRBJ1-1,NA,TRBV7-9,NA,TGTGCCAGCAGACCCGAGGGGACTGAAGCTTTCTTT,CASRPEGTEAFF
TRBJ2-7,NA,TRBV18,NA,TGTGCCAGCTCACCACCCGGGCAGACAGCCAGGAGCTCCTACGAGCAGTACTTC,CASSPPGQTARSSYEQYF
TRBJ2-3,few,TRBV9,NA,TGTGCCAGCAGCGTAGGCTGGGCGGGCACAGATACGCAGTATTTT,CASSVGWAGTDTQYF
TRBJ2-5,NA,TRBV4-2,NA,TGTGCCAGCGCCCGGACTGACCCTGAGACCCAGTACTTC,CASARTDPETQYF
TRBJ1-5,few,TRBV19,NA,TGTGCCGCTAGGCCAGGCCCCGGGAATCAGCCCCAGCATTTT,CAARPGPGNQPQHF